This is a list of T cell receptor beta chains from one sample in a study of shared clonotypes between healthy human individuals. Sequencing used immunoSEQ multiplex PCR; TCRdb keeps in-frame clones, though not all of them. The sample shows roughly 590,000 clones, around 95% of them seen only once. Sample: naive CD8+ T cells sorted from blood. These TCRs come from a woman in her twenties or thirties in good health. CDR3s leave out the opening cysteine and the closing phenylalanine or tryptophan. The listing skips clone size in some rows; elsewhere it reads once, few, many or a size class.

cdr3_aa j_call v_call clone_size
ASSPRGTDHNEQF TRBJ2-1 TRBV5-4 -
ASNSVMNTEAF TRBJ1-1 TRBV7-9 -
ASSPWTGGDTEAF TRBJ1-1 TRBV28 -
ASTSGAGDTGELF TRBJ2-2 TRBV6-1 few
ASSGAGGSYEQY TRBJ2-7 TRBV5-4 -
ASREGRGETQY TRBJ2-5 TRBV2 once
ASTNGLAGETDTQY TRBJ2-3 TRBV7-9 -
ASSDSQDSDSAGYT TRBJ1-2 TRBV9 -
ASSLVGQEQF TRBJ2-1 TRBV7-8 -
ATQTGEETQY TRBJ2-5 TRBV7-9 -
ASSESRGGNQPQH TRBJ1-5 TRBV10-2 -
ASSSVGRGTFAEAF TRBJ1-1 TRBV7-9 -
ASSRGEQY TRBJ2-7 TRBV9 -
ASSPGRIEAF TRBJ1-1 TRBV7-8 -
ASSEAGGRLGFYNEQF TRBJ2-1 TRBV6-1 few
ASRDREPFRETQY TRBJ2-5 TRBV2 once
ATSRLGDNYNEQF TRBJ2-1 TRBV15 -
ASSPTLGLATDGYT TRBJ1-2 TRBV27 -